This T cell receptor beta chain was retrieved from a study of identical twins. This clonotype was counted between two and nine times. Antigen specificity is unknown. J was trimmed by 0 bases and V by 5 bases; bases with no gene match: 2. Per the germline V gene, CDR1 is KGHDR and CDR2 is SFDVKD. The CDR3 spans 16 residues. Study-level findings and limits: Analyses based on zero insertions could be partly confounded by invariant MAIT and iNKT cells. Cord blood's abundant beta clonotypes had fewer insertions, unlike memory repertoires.

TCRdb recomputed calls from the 5' RACE reads with MiXCR, one row per CDR3 protein. The repertoire includes roughly 230,000 distinct CDR3 sequences, about 8.5% of them detected once, and approximately 3% sits in the top ten. The sample was also linked to a second study, of yellow fever vaccine responses in identical twins.

This chain joins TRBV24-1 and TRBJ2-2, with 10 bases matching TRBD2. The receptor comes from a woman in her late teens or twenties in good health. The source material was CD8+ T cells sorted from blood. CDR3 sequence (DNA): TGTGCCACCAGTGCCAGCGGGGGGGCGAACACCGGGGAGCTGTTTTTT. It yields the protein CATSASGGANTGELFF.